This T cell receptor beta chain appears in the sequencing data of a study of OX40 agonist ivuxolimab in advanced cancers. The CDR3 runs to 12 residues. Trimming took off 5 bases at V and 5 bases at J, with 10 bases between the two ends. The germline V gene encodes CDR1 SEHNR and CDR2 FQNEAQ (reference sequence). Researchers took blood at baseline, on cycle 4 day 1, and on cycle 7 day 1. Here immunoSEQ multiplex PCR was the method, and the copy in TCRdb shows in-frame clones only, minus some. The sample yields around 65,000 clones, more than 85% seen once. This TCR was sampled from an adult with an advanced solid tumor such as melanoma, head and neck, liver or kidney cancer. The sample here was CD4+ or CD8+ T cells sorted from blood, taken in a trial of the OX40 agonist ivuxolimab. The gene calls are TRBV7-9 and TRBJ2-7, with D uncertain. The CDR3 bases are TGTGCCAGCAGCGCAGCCTTTCACGAGCAGTACTTC. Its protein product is CASSAAFHEQYF. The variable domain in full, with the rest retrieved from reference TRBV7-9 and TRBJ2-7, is DTGVSQNPRHKITKRGQNVTFRCDPISEHNRLYWYRQTLGQGPEFLTYFQNEAQLEKSRLLSDRFSAERPKGSFSTLEIQRTEQGDSAMYLCASSAAFHEQYFGPGTRLTVT.